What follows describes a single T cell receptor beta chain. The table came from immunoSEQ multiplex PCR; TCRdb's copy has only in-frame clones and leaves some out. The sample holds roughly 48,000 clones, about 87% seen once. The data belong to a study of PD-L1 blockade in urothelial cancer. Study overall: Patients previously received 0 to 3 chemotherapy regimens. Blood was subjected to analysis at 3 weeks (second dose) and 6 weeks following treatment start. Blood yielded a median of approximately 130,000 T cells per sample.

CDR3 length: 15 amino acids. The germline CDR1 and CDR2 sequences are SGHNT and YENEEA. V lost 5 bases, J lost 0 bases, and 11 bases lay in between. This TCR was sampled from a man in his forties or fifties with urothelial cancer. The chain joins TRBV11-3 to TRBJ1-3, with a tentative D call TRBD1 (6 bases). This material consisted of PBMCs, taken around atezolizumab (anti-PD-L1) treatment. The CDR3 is CASSPGQNSGNTIYF. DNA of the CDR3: TGTGCCAGCAGCCCCGGACAGAACTCTGGAAACACCATATATTTT.